The 9 T cell receptor beta chains presented below share a single source sample, sequenced in a study of T cells in localized non-small cell lung cancer. Assay: immunoSEQ multiplex PCR; the TCRdb copy retains only in-frame clones and omits some. This sample has 61,000 or so clones; just over 85% occur once, and the top ten carry 5.2%. This specimen consisted of peripheral blood, obtained before any cancer treatment. These receptors all come from a woman aged 35 to 70 with stage I lung adenocarcinoma.

J is TRBJ1-1 and V is TRBV5-1; D uncertain. The ends were cut back, 2 bases at V and 1 base at J, with 6 bases in the middle. This CDR3 contains 13 residues. Per the germline V gene, CDR1 is SGHRS and CDR2 is YFSETQ. The DNA of the CDR3 is TGCGCCAGCAGCTTCGACGGGAACACTGAAGCTTTCTTT. Residues: CASSFDGNTEAFF.

This chain connects TRBV29-1 to TRBJ1-2; D is perhaps TRBD1 (6 bases). CDR1 SQVTM and CDR2 ANQGSEA come from the germline V gene. The CDR3 runs to 14 residues. Trimming took off 6 bases at V and 4 bases at J, with 18 bases between the two ends. The CDR3 here is CSVQKDSASYGYTF. CDR3 coding DNA: TGCAGCGTCCAAAAGGACAGCGCGTCCTATGGCTACACCTTC.

As DNA, the CDR3 is TGTGCCAGCAGCGTACTGACTGGAAACACCATATATTTT. Amino acid sequence: CASSVLTGNTIYF. This chain uses TRBV9 with TRBJ1-3; D unresolved. The CDR3 runs 13 residues. The germline CDR1 and CDR2 sequences are SGDLS and YYNGEE. Trimming took 1 base from V and 2 from J, leaving 4 bases between them.

This clone came up once. The J gene is TRBJ1-1, the V gene TRBV7-2; D is unresolved. Trimming took 1 base from V and 3 from J, leaving 9 bases between them. The CDR3 is 14 amino acids. The germline V gene has CDR1 SGHTA and CDR2 FQGNSA. The CDR3 region is CASSLVGFDTEAFF. CDR3 coding DNA: TGTGCCAGCAGCTTAGTGGGTTTCGACACTGAAGCTTTCTTT.

The count of this clone is one. The V and J genes are TRBV9 and TRBJ2-3, with D unresolved. V was trimmed by 0 bases and J by 1 base, leaving 12 bases between them. The germline CDR1 and CDR2 sequences are SGDLS and YYNGEE. The CDR3 extends over 16 amino acids. The CDR3, as DNA: TGTGCCAGCAGCGTAGGGCTCTCTGGGGGCACAGATACGCAGTATTTT. Translated, it gives CASSVGLSGGTDTQYF.

This chain uses TRBV5-1 with TRBJ1-2; D is unresolved. Germline V gives CDR1 SGHRS, CDR2 YFSETQ. Trimming stripped 0 bases from V and 6 bases from J, with 9 bases between. The CDR3 is 13 residues long. CDR3: CASSLEGVDGYTF. The DNA for the CDR3 is TGCGCCAGCAGCTTGGAGGGAGTCGATGGCTACACCTTC.

The chain couples TRBV14 to TRBJ1-2, with D maybe TRBD1 (6 bases). The CDR3 is made up of 15 amino acids. Germline V lookup: CDR1 SGHDN, CDR2 FVKESK. Trimming stripped 0 bases from V and 5 bases from J, with 13 bases between. CDR3 DNA sequence: TGTGCCAGCAGCCAAGATCTCAGGGGATGGTATGGCTACACCTTC. Translation gives CASSQDLRGWYGYTF.

The J gene is TRBJ1-1, the V gene TRBV27, with D tentatively TRBD1 (6 bases). Germline CDR1 reads MNHEY; CDR2 reads SMNVEV (reference sequence). CDR3 length: 14 residues. The V end was cut by 3 bases, the J end by 5 bases, with 13 bases between. CDR3 nucleotides: TGTGCCAGCAGTTTCGGGGGGCTCGGGACTGAAGCTTTCTTT. It is translated as CASSFGGLGTEAFF.

J is TRBJ1-5 and V is TRBV27, with a weak D call TRBD1 (5 bases). CDR3 length: 15 amino acids. The V end lost 2 bases, the J end lost 2 bases, and 10 bases lay between the germline ends. Germline values: CDR1 MNHEY, CDR2 SMNVEV (reference sequence). In nucleotides, the CDR3 is TGTGCCAGCAGTTTAGAGGGGACGCGCAATCAGCCCCAGCATTTT. Amino acids: CASSLEGTRNQPQHF.